The TCR beta chain under discussion was sequenced for a study of molecular identifiers for immune sequencing clone quantification. Study information: Naive CD8 RNA (about 19,000 or 110,000 cells) was divided into five aliquots, with four sequenced.

With 10%, 30% or 50% of RNA, about 20,000 to 1,100,000 naive CD8 T cells were sequenced. This clonotype was detected a few times. What it binds is unknown. Listed TCR primers and previously described methods were used for bulk TCR libraries. MiXCR was run by TCRdb on the PCR reads, yielding one entry per CDR3 protein. The sample lists fewer than 350,000 distinct CDR3 sequences; about 23% were seen once. General study points: Spiked Jurkat TCR RNA equal to one cell could reportedly be picked out among one million naive cells.

This CDR3 region has 14 residues. Trimming left V 6 bases short and J 3 bases short, with 15 bases between. CDR1 and CDR2 (germline): MNHEY, SMNVEV (reference sequence). The receptor was derived from a human donor in good health. Some libraries in this study had Jurkat cell RNA spiked in. The V and J genes are TRBV27 and TRBJ2-7, with a tentative D call TRBD1 (6 bases). The sequencing input was naive CD8+ T cells from blood, with Jurkat cell RNA spiked in. Noted subset: FACS-sorted CD8+CD4-CCR7+CD45RA+ naive T cells. CDR3 sequence reads: CASRTRDNVYEQYF. CDR3 DNA: TGTGCCAGCAGGACCCGGGACAATGTCTACGAGCAGTACTTC.